This entry lists 23 T cell receptor beta chains sequenced from one sample in a study of PD-L1 blockade in urothelial cancer. Assay used: immunoSEQ multiplex PCR; TCRdb lists only in-frame clones, some missing. The sample holds approximately 50,000 clones, 80% to 90% seen once. Time point reported: pretreatment peripheral blood. The sequenced sample was PBMCs, obtained around atezolizumab (anti-PD-L1) treatment. These receptors all stem from a man aged 70-80 years with urothelial cancer.

CDR3 protein: CASSLERGNQPQHF. CDR3 DNA: TGTGCCAGCAGTTTAGAGAGGGGCAATCAGCCCCAGCATTTT. The genes are TRBV27 and TRBJ1-5; D gene uncertain. V lost 2 bases, J lost 2 bases, and 7 bases lay in between. Germline CDR1 MNHEY, CDR2 SMNVEV (reference sequence). The CDR3 extends over 14 amino acids.

The chain links TRBV7-3 to TRBJ2-5; possible D gene TRBD1, 5 bases. V was clipped by 2 bases and J by 3 bases, with 7 bases between them. The CDR3 contains 13 residues. CDR1 and CDR2 (germline): SGHTA, FQGTGA. Written as DNA, the CDR3 is TGTGCCAGCAGCTTATCCAGGGAAGAGACCCAGTACTTC. It specifies CASSLSREETQYF.

This chain connects TRBV5-8 to TRBJ1-1, with D possibly TRBD1 on 5 matching bases. The ends were cut back, 8 bases at V and 1 base at J, with 9 bases in the middle. Germline CDR1 is SGHTS and CDR2 is YDEGEE. This CDR3 has 12 amino acids. CDR3 sequence reads: CASAGPNTEAFF. DNA of the CDR3: TGTGCCAGTGCGGGACCGAACACTGAAGCTTTCTTT. Full variable domain (rest looked up from reference TRBV5-8 and TRBJ1-1): EAGVTQSPTHLIKTRGQQATLRCSPISGHTSVYWYQQALGLGLQFLLWYDEGEERNRGNFPPRFSGRQFPNYSSELNVNALELEDSALYLCASAGPNTEAFFGQGTRLTVV.

The gene calls are TRBV2 and TRBJ2-1; D unclear. Germline-derived CDR1 and CDR2 are SNHLY and FYNNEI. The CDR3 consists of 16 residues. Deletions cut 3 bases from V and 3 bases from J, with 15 bases between. CDR3 sequence: CASSERSDFYYNEQFF. DNA of the CDR3: TGTGCCAGCAGTGAGCGCAGCGACTTTTACTACAATGAGCAGTTCTTC.

CDR3 in DNA: TGTGCCAGCAGCTTGGCGTCCGTCCCTTACAATGAGCAGTTCTTC. It translates to CASSLASVPYNEQFF. This chain joins TRBV5-6 and TRBJ2-1; no clear D. The CDR3 runs to 15 residues. CDR1 and CDR2 from the germline V gene are SGHDT and YYEEEE. Trimming cost V 0 bases and J 4 bases, with 11 bases left between them.

The chain links TRBV18 to TRBJ1-5; 11 bases line up with TRBD1. Germline V gene sequence: CDR1 KGHSH, CDR2 LQKENI. CDR3 size: 15 residues. V lost 3 bases, J lost 5 bases, and 3 bases stayed unmatched. The CDR3 here is CASSPGQGAHQPQHF. CDR3 DNA sequence: TGTGCCAGCTCACCTGGACAGGGGGCTCATCAGCCCCAGCATTTT.

The chain couples TRBV11-2 to TRBJ2-1, with 13 nucleotides matching TRBD2. Per the germline V gene, CDR1 is SGHAT and CDR2 is FQNNGV. Germline trimming cut 3 bases from V and 9 bases from J; bases unmatched to any gene: 5. The CDR3 is 15 amino acids. The CDR3 DNA is TGTGCCAGCAGCTTCACTAGCGGGGGGGCGGGTGAGCAGTTCTTC. Amino acid sequence: CASSFTSGGAGEQFF.

The J gene is TRBJ2-2, the V gene TRBV5-4, with TRBD2 matching over 10 bases. Trimming removed 1 base from V and 5 bases from J; junction bases left unmatched: 5. Germline V gives CDR1 SGHNT, CDR2 YYREEE (reference sequence). There are 16 residues in the CDR3. DNA for the CDR3: TGTGCCAGCAGCTTGAGTCTAGCGGGGGTGACCGGGGAGCTGTTTTTT. The encoded protein is CASSLSLAGVTGELFF.

The J gene is TRBJ1-1, the V gene TRBV30; 7 bases are shared with TRBD1. The trim removed 3 bases at V and 2 bases at J, leaving 6 bases unmatched. The CDR3 runs to 14 residues. The germline V gene has CDR1 GTSNPN and CDR2 SVGIG (reference sequence). The CDR3 bases are TGTGCCTGGAGGCCCCAGGGGGTTAACACTGAAGCTTTCTTT. Residues: CAWRPQGVNTEAFF.

This rearrangement joins TRBV9 to TRBJ1-1; D is undetermined. The CDR3 has 12 residues. V was clipped by 4 bases and J by 6 bases, with 10 bases between them. CDR1 and CDR2 (germline): SGDLS, YYNGEE. CDR3 protein: CASSLDSPEAFF. The CDR3 nucleotides are TGTGCCAGCAGCCTTGACTCACCTGAAGCTTTCTTT.

V gene TRBV28 combines with J gene TRBJ2-2; 13 bases align to TRBD2. Germline trimming cut 3 bases from V and 5 bases from J; bases unmatched to any gene: 9. The germline CDR1 and CDR2 sequences are MDHEN and SYDVKM. The CDR3 runs 18 residues. The CDR3 DNA sequence: TGTGCCAGCAGTTTCCTGCAGGGACTAGCGGGAAAGACCGGGGAGCTGTTTTTT. Its translation is CASSFLQGLAGKTGELFF.

V gene TRBV4-1 combines with J gene TRBJ2-7; possible D gene TRBD1, 6 bases. This CDR3 comprises 16 residues. CDR1 MGHRA and CDR2 YSYEKL come from the germline V gene. V lost 4 bases to trimming and J lost 4 bases, with 20 bases between them. CDR3 sequence: CASSPYREPTQYEQYF. In nucleotides, the CDR3 is TGCGCCAGCAGCCCCTACAGGGAGCCAACCCAATACGAGCAGTACTTC.

This chain uses TRBV5-6 with TRBJ2-1, with D possibly TRBD2 on 5 matching bases. Germline V gene sequence: CDR1 SGHDT, CDR2 YYEEEE. The CDR3 is 16 amino acids. V lost 0 bases and J lost 2, with 12 bases in between. CDR3 loop: CASSLGSGTTYNEQFF. As DNA, the CDR3 is TGTGCCAGCAGCTTGGGGTCGGGAACCACCTACAATGAGCAGTTCTTC. Combining the CDR3 with reference TRBV5-6 and TRBJ2-1 gives the whole variable domain DAGVTQSPTHLIKTRGQQVTLRCSPKSGHDTVSWYQQALGQGPQFIFQYYEEEERQRGNFPDRFSGHQFPNYSSELNVNALLLGDSALYLCASSLGSGTTYNEQFFGPGTRLTVL.

This chain uses TRBV5-1 with TRBJ2-7, with D possibly TRBD1 on 7 matching bases. Trimming took off 3 bases at V and 6 bases at J, with 13 bases between the two ends. This CDR3 has 13 amino acids. Germline V CDR1 and CDR2: SGHRS, YFSETQ. The CDR3 is CASSYSGGSEQYF. CDR3 coding DNA: TGCGCCAGCAGCTACTCAGGGGGGTCCGAGCAGTACTTC. Looking up the rest from reference TRBV5-1 and TRBJ2-7 gives the full variable domain: KAGVTQTPRYLIKTRGQQVTLSCSPISGHRSVSWYQQTPGQGLQFLFEYFSETQRNKGNFPGRFSGRQFSNSRSEMNVSTLELGDSALYLCASSYSGGSEQYFGPGTRLTVT.

This chain uses TRBV7-9 with TRBJ2-3; weak D call: TRBD1 (6 bases). Germline-derived CDR1 and CDR2 are SEHNR and FQNEAQ (reference sequence). The CDR3 length is 15 residues. V shed 3 bases and J shed 1 base, with 11 bases lying between them. The CDR3 loop reads CASSFTGPGTDTQYF. Written as DNA, the CDR3 is TGTGCCAGCAGCTTTACAGGGCCGGGCACAGATACGCAGTATTTT.

The V and J genes are TRBV7-2 and TRBJ1-1; 7 nucleotides align to TRBD1. The J segment lost 5 bases and the V segment lost 5 bases, leaving 20 bases of the junction unmatched. The germline V gene encodes CDR1 SGHTA and CDR2 FQGNSA. The CDR3 loop spans 18 amino acids. The CDR3 loop reads CASSPGGWGARSRTEAFF. The CDR3 nucleotides are TGTGCCAGCAGCCCAGGGGGGTGGGGGGCGCGAAGTAGGACTGAAGCTTTCTTT.

In DNA, the CDR3 is TGCGCCAGCAGCTTGGACAGGGCGGGTGGCACTGAAGCTTTCTTT. It encodes CASSLDRAGGTEAFF. V is TRBV5-1 and J is TRBJ1-1; perhaps TRBD1 as D (6 bases). The CDR3 length is 15 residues. Trimming shortened V by 0 bases and J by 4 bases, and 13 bases separated the two germline ends. Looked up from germline, CDR1 is SGHRS and CDR2 is YFSETQ. The entire variable domain, with the rest obtained from reference TRBV5-1 and TRBJ1-1, is as follows: KAGVTQTPRYLIKTRGQQVTLSCSPISGHRSVSWYQQTPGQGLQFLFEYFSETQRNKGNFPGRFSGRQFSNSRSEMNVSTLELGDSALYLCASSLDRAGGTEAFFGQGTRLTVV.

This clone has a single count. This rearrangement joins TRBV29-1 to TRBJ2-7; TRBD1 might be the D (5 bases). Germline CDR1 reads SQVTM; CDR2 reads ANQGSEA. CDR3 length: 12 residues. The V gene lost 4 bases and the J gene lost 6 bases, with 13 bases spanning the gap. As DNA, the CDR3 is TGCAGCGTTGGGGTAGGGGTGGCCGAGCAGTACTTC. Encoded protein: CSVGVGVAEQYF.

This sequence joins TRBV7-9 and TRBJ1-1; D is perhaps TRBD1 (6 bases). Deletions cut 5 bases from V and 4 bases from J, with 17 bases between. Germline CDR1 reads SEHNR; CDR2 reads FQNEAQ (reference sequence). The CDR3 loop spans 15 amino acids. Here the CDR3 reads CASSRGGGWGTEAFF. The CDR3 DNA sequence: TGTGCCAGCAGCCGCGGGGGGGGCTGGGGCACTGAAGCTTTCTTT.

The chain combines TRBV5-4 with TRBJ2-7; TRBD2 matches 8 bases. The CDR3 is 13 residues long. Germline lookup yields CDR1 SGHNT and CDR2 YYREEE (reference sequence). The ends lost 3 bases at V and 9 bases at J; junction bases unmatched: 8. The CDR3 sequence: CASSWRAGGGQYF. The DNA for the CDR3 is TGTGCCAGCAGCTGGAGGGCGGGGGGCGGGCAGTACTTC. Together with reference TRBV5-4 and TRBJ2-7, the CDR3 gives the full variable domain: ETGVTQSPTHLIKTRGQQVTLRCSSQSGHNTVSWYQQALGQGPQFIFQYYREEENGRGNFPPRFSGLQFPNYSSELNVNALELDDSALYLCASSWRAGGGQYFGPGTRLTVT.

The chain combines TRBV10-1 with TRBJ2-7, with 8 bases fitting TRBD1. CDR1 is WNHNN, CDR2 SYGVQD, per germline (reference sequence). The CDR3 is 14 residues long. Trimming removed 6 bases from V and 5 bases from J; junction bases left unmatched: 9. CDR3 residues: CASRVRQGPHEQYF. For the CDR3, the DNA is TGCGCCAGCAGGGTTAGACAGGGGCCCCACGAGCAGTACTTC.

This clone was seen once. The chain couples TRBV5-1 to TRBJ1-2; a weak D match, TRBD1 (6 bases). V shed 4 bases and J shed 4 bases, with 11 bases lying between them. The CDR3 totals 13 residues. The germline V gene has CDR1 SGHRS and CDR2 YFSETQ. This CDR3 is CASSPGDGYGYTF. CDR3 DNA sequence: TGCGCCAGCAGCCCAGGGGATGGCTATGGCTACACCTTC.

The chain joins TRBV18 to TRBJ2-5, with TRBD1 matching 7 bases. The CDR3 consists of 13 residues. V gave up 10 bases and J gave up 3 bases; unmatched junction bases: 8. Germline V lookup: CDR1 KGHSH, CDR2 LQKENI. The CDR3 region is CATSTGTEETQYF. CDR3 DNA: TGTGCCACCAGTACCGGGACAGAAGAGACCCAGTACTTC.